This entry concerns a single TCR beta chain. This entry comes from a study of blood T cells in healthy people across ages. The second PCR ran about 6 to 12 cycles with a sample-barcoded 5' primer and J-beta primers. Each CDR3 protein gets one entry after TCRdb re-called the 5' RACE reads with MiXCR. The profile shows around 500,000 distinct CDR3 sequences, under 55% of them singletons. Germline V CDR1 and CDR2: LGHDT, YNNKEL (reference sequence). Trimming cost V 1 base and J 3 bases, with 3 bases left between them. There are 12 residues in the CDR3. Sample: blood. V usage is TRBV3-1 and J usage is TRBJ1-1, with D hard to call. The receptor was derived from a man aged 80 or over in good health. CDR3 DNA sequence: TGTGCCAGCAGCCAAGTGTACACTGAAGCTTTCTTT. Translating gives CASSQVYTEAFF.